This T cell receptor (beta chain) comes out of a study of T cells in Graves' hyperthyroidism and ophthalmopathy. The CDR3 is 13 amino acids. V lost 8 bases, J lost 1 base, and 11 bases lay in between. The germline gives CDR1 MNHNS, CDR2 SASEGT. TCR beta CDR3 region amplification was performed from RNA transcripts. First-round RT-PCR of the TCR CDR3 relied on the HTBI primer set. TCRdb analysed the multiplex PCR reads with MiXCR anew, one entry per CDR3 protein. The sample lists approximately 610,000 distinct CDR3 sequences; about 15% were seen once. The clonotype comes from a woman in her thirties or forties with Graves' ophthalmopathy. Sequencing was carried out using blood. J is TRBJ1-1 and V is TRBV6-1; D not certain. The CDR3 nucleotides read TGTGCCAGCGTCTCCGAGACGAACACTGAAGCTTTCTTT. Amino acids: CASVSETNTEAFF.